This T cell receptor beta chain was sequenced in a study of T cells after yellow fever vaccination. Whole-study context: SMART-Seq v4 Ultra Low Input handled preparation of low-cell-number fractions.

MiXCR, applied by TCRdb to the 5' RACE reads, yields one record per CDR3 protein. In the table there are 450,000 to 550,000 distinct CDR3 sequences, 15% to 20% of which are singletons. The V gene's germline CDR1 is KGHDR and CDR2 SFDVKD. The V gene lost 4 bases and the J gene lost 11 bases, with 12 bases spanning the gap. This CDR3 region has 12 residues. This clonotype was detected a few times. The source was PBMCs, collected 15 days after the yellow fever booster vaccination. This clonotype was obtained from a man aged 25-40 years who received the YFV17D yellow fever vaccine. The J gene is TRBJ2-3, the V gene TRBV24-1; no definite D call. CDR3 loop: CATSDFSSGQYF. As DNA, the CDR3 is TGTGCCACCAGTGACTTTTCATCGGGGCAGTATTTT.